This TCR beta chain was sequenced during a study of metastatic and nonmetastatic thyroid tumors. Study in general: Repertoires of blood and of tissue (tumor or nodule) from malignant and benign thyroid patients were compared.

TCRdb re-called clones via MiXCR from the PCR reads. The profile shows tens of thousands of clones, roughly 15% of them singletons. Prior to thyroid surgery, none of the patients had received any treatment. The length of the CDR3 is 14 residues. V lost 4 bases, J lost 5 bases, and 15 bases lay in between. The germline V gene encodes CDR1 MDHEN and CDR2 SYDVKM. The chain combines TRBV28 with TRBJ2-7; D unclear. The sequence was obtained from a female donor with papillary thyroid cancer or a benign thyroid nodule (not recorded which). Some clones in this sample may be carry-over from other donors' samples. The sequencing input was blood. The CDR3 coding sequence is TGTGCCAGCAGTTCCCGGGCGCCATTTGACGAGCAGTACTTC. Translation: CASSSRAPFDEQYF.